These 25 T cell receptor beta chains share one sample of origin, sequenced in a study of CD8 T cells in ankylosing spondylitis. General study findings and limits: It appeared that ankylosing spondylitis blood was characterized by a TCR beta motif of eight highly homologous variants.

The antigens for these receptors are not known. TCRdb fed the 5' RACE reads into MiXCR, producing one record per CDR3 protein. The table shows fewer than 550,000 distinct CDR3 sequences, with roughly 5.2% occurring only once. Sequenced sample: blood, either unsorted or a sorted T cell fraction (not recorded which). All receptors come from a male donor with ankylosing spondylitis.

This clonotype came up many times. J is TRBJ1-5 and V is TRBV12-3 or TRBV12-4; tentative D call: TRBD1 (5 bases). Trimming left V 3 bases short and J 3 bases short, with 12 bases between. The CDR3 sequence is 15 residues long. The CDR3 coding sequence is TGTGCCAGCAGTTTGTGGGACGGGGACAATCAGCCCCAGCATTTT. Translated, it gives CASSLWDGDNQPQHF.

This clonotype was observed many times. A read error may account for a junction end that differs from germline. Written as DNA, the CDR3 is TGTGCCAGCAGCTTAGGTTTGGATATGAACACTGAAGCTTTCTTC. It is translated as CASSLGLDMNTEAFF. The chain carries TRBV7-6 and TRBJ1-1; D remains ambiguous. Germline CDR1 and CDR2: SGHVS and FNYEAQ. This CDR3 spans 15 amino acids.

J is TRBJ2-7 and V is TRBV7-9; D is unresolved. The V and J ends lost 9 bases and 0 bases respectively, with 15 bases between them. CDR3 size: 14 residues. The germline V gene encodes CDR1 SEHNR and CDR2 FQNEAQ (reference sequence). CDR3 amino acids: CARSNSESSYEQYF. The CDR3 DNA sequence: TGTGCCAGAAGCAACAGCGAGAGCTCCTACGAGCAGTACTTC.

The sample holds many counts of this clonotype. V gene TRBV27 combines with J gene TRBJ1-5; D might be TRBD1 (6 bases). V lost 3 bases, J lost 4 bases, and 13 bases lay in between. This CDR3 has 15 residues. The germline V gene encodes CDR1 MNHEY and CDR2 SMNVEV (reference sequence). CDR3 protein: CASSLWGGTNQPQHF. The CDR3 bases are TGTGCCAGCAGTTTGTGGGGGGGCACTAATCAGCCCCAGCATTTT.

There are many counts of this clonotype. The V and J genes are TRBV7-9 and TRBJ2-3; 8 nucleotides line up with TRBD1. The CDR3 is made up of 15 amino acids. CDR1 and CDR2 (germline): SEHNR, FQNEAQ (reference sequence). After removal of 4 bases from V and 1 base from J, the junction contained 4 bases not matched to a gene. CDR3: CASSSGQGGTDTQYF. DNA of the CDR3: TGTGCCAGCAGCTCCGGACAGGGTGGCACAGATACGCAGTATTTT.

This clonotype was counted at least ten times. The chain is built from TRBV9 and TRBJ2-7; 7 nucleotides align to TRBD1. CDR1 and CDR2 (germline): SGDLS, YYNGEE. V was clipped by 2 bases and J by 3 bases; unmatched bases: 11. There are 16 residues in the CDR3. The CDR3, as DNA: TGTGCCAGCAGCGTCGGCCCGGACAGGCAGAACTACGAGCAGTACTTC. It encodes CASSVGPDRQNYEQYF.

This clonotype was seen at least ten times. The rearrangement links TRBV5-6 to TRBJ1-6; D gene uncertain. V lost 4 bases and J lost 14, with 19 bases in between. Germline assignment: CDR1 SGHDT and CDR2 YYEEEE. The CDR3 is made up of 14 amino acids. CDR3 DNA sequence: TGTGCCAGCAGCGATGGTTTGAAGGATTTTTCCCTCCACTTT. It codes for CASSDGLKDFSLHF.

This clonotype occurred many times. This chain links TRBV5-1 with TRBJ2-3, with 9 bases that match TRBD1. CDR1 and CDR2 from the germline V gene are SGHRS and YFSETQ. V lost 4 bases and J lost 4; bases outside the gene matches: 4. The CDR3 is 14 amino acids. CDR3 region: CASSGQGRPDTQYF. The DNA of the CDR3 is TGCGCCAGCAGCGGACAGGGGAGACCAGATACGCAGTATTTT. Full variable domain (missing parts from reference TRBV5-1 and TRBJ2-3): KAGVTQTPRYLIKTRGQQVTLSCSPISGHRSVSWYQQTPGQGLQFLFEYFSETQRNKGNFPGRFSGRQFSNSRSEMNVSTLELGDSALYLCASSGQGRPDTQYFGPGTRLTVL.

In its sample, this clonotype was seen many times. CDR3 DNA: TGTGCCAGCAGTTACTTCCCAGGGGACTATGGCTACACCTTC. Its translation is CASSYFPGDYGYTF. This chain connects TRBV6-5 to TRBJ1-2; D perhaps matches TRBD1 (6 bases). The length of the CDR3 is 14 residues. Trimming shortened V by 1 base and J by 3 bases, and 9 bases separated the two germline ends. In germline, CDR1 is MNHEY, CDR2 SVGAGI.

The chain is built from TRBV20-1 and TRBJ1-4; 8 nucleotides align to TRBD1. V gave up 5 bases and J gave up 10 bases; unmatched junction bases: 6. In germline, CDR1 is DFQATT, CDR2 SNEGSKA (reference sequence). CDR3 length: 12 amino acids. DNA of the CDR3: TGCAGTGCTGGACAGGGAGAGTCAAAACTGTTTTTT. It translates to CSAGQGESKLFF.

The chain has TRBV14 and TRBJ2-1; D tentatively reads TRBD1 or TRBD2 (7 bases each). The germline V and J ends were trimmed by 1 base and 5 bases, with 12 bases remaining between them. This CDR3 is 15 amino acids long. The germline V gene encodes CDR1 SGHDN and CDR2 FVKESK. The CDR3 sequence is CASSQGSGGDNEQFF. CDR3 DNA: TGTGCCAGCAGCCAAGGATCAGGGGGGGACAATGAGCAGTTCTTC.

This clonotype was detected ten times or more. The rearrangement uses TRBV5-5 and TRBJ2-5, with 9 bases aligning to TRBD1. The germline gives CDR1 SGHKS, CDR2 YYEKEE (reference sequence). There are 14 residues in the CDR3. J was trimmed by 4 bases and V by 0 bases; bases with no gene match: 1. The CDR3 sequence: CASSLGGQGETQYF. The CDR3 DNA reads as TGTGCCAGCAGCTTGGGGGGACAGGGAGAGACCCAGTACTTC. Full variable domain (rest looked up from reference TRBV5-5 and TRBJ2-5): DAGVTQSPTHLIKTRGQQVTLRCSPISGHKSVSWYQQVLGQGPQFIFQYYEKEERGRGNFPDRFSARQFPNYSSELNVNALLLGDSALYLCASSLGGQGETQYFGPGTRLLVL.

The chain combines TRBV20-1 with TRBJ2-1; D possibly uses TRBD1 or TRBD2 (5 bases each). This CDR3 contains 17 residues. The ends were cut back, 0 bases at V and 2 bases at J, with 17 bases in the middle. CDR1 is DFQATT and CDR2 is SNEGSKA in the germline V gene (reference sequence). CDR3 sequence reads: CSAREVLRVGAYNEQFF. The CDR3 DNA reads TGCAGTGCTAGAGAGGTACTTCGGGTGGGGGCCTACAATGAGCAGTTCTTC.

This clonotype was picked up many times. The V call is TRBV15, the J call TRBJ1-2; TRBD1 matches at 7 bases. V shed 1 base and J 5 bases; nucleotides not matched to a gene: 7. Germline CDR1 reads LNHNV; CDR2 reads YYDKDF (reference sequence). The CDR3 is 15 residues long. This chain's CDR3 is CATSRGGGAGYGYTF. For the CDR3, the DNA is TGTGCCACCAGCAGAGGAGGGGGCGCAGGTTATGGCTACACCTTC.

In its sample, this clonotype was seen many times. The V call is TRBV6-2 or TRBV6-3, the J call TRBJ2-4; D possibly matches TRBD1 or TRBD2 (5 bases each). The CDR3 covers 16 residues. The germline V and J ends were trimmed by 4 bases and 7 bases, with 20 bases remaining between them. Germline V gives CDR1 MNHEY, CDR2 SVGEGT. Here the CDR3 DNA reads TGTGCCAGCAGTTCCCGGGATGGTCCATGGGGGAACATTCAGTACTTC. It translates to CASSSRDGPWGNIQYF.

This clonotype was seen many times. The chain couples TRBV5-1 to TRBJ2-1, with TRBD2 matching over 8 bases. CDR3 size: 16 residues. V shed 4 bases, J shed 10 bases, and the junction held 16 bases outside the gene matches. Germline V gene data show CDR1 as SGHRS and CDR2 as YFSETQ. As DNA, the CDR3 is TGCGCCAGCAGCGCTTACCAGCGGGAGACCCGAAGGGAGCAGTTCTTC. Translated, it gives CASSAYQRETRREQFF.

The genes are TRBV7-9 and TRBJ2-6; D not certain. Per the germline V gene, CDR1 is SEHNR and CDR2 is FQNEAQ (reference sequence). This CDR3 is 21 amino acids long. Trimming removed 4 bases at V and 0 bases at J, with 25 bases between. CDR3 protein: CASSSWADLKRLSSGANVLTF. Written as DNA, the CDR3 is TGTGCCAGCAGCTCCTGGGCTGACTTGAAACGGCTAAGCTCTGGGGCCAACGTCCTGACTTTC.

This clonotype was counted at least ten times. V gene TRBV5-1 combines with J gene TRBJ2-7; no clear D gene. Germline V CDR1 and CDR2: SGHRS, YFSETQ. V lost 1 base to trimming and J lost 3 bases, with 11 bases between them. The CDR3 has 14 amino acids. The CDR3 loop reads CASSLSQPYYEQYF. For the CDR3, the DNA is TGCGCCAGCAGCTTGTCCCAGCCTTACTACGAGCAGTACTTC. Together with reference TRBV5-1 and TRBJ2-7, the CDR3 gives the full variable domain: KAGVTQTPRYLIKTRGQQVTLSCSPISGHRSVSWYQQTPGQGLQFLFEYFSETQRNKGNFPGRFSGRQFSNSRSEMNVSTLELGDSALYLCASSLSQPYYEQYFGPGTRLTVT.

The sample holds many counts of this clonotype. This sequence joins TRBV2 and TRBJ1-1; D gene ambiguous. The germline CDR1 and CDR2 sequences are SNHLY and FYNNEI. Trimming stripped 4 bases from V and 7 bases from J, with 10 bases between. The CDR3 totals 12 residues. The CDR3 here is CASSAYSLEAFF. DNA of the CDR3: TGTGCCAGCAGTGCCTACAGCCTTGAAGCTTTCTTT.

The chain combines TRBV7-2 with TRBJ2-4; D is perhaps TRBD2 (6 bases). From germline, CDR1 is SGHTA and CDR2 FQGNSA. V lost 4 bases and J 6 bases, leaving 16 bases between the germline ends. This CDR3 contains 15 residues. CDR3 nucleotide sequence: TGTGCCAGCAGCTCCTTCTGGGGACTCGGAAACATTCAGTACTTC. This encodes CASSSFWGLGNIQYF.

The table lists this clonotype with many counts. The V call is TRBV5-5, the J call TRBJ2-7; TRBD1 is a possible D gene (6 bases). CDR1 and CDR2 (germline): SGHKS, YYEKEE (reference sequence). The V end lost 3 bases, the J end lost 2 bases, and 12 bases lay between the germline ends. This CDR3 has 14 residues. CDR3 region: CASSSYGTTYEQYF. CDR3 in DNA: TGTGCCAGCAGCTCCTACGGGACAACCTACGAGCAGTACTTC.

This clonotype was seen at least ten times. The V call is TRBV3-1, the J call TRBJ2-1; a possible D gene is TRBD1 (6 bases). The V gene lost 5 bases and the J gene lost 8 bases, with 13 bases spanning the gap. The CDR3 covers 13 residues. Germline-derived CDR1 and CDR2 are LGHDT and YNNKEL (reference sequence). DNA for the CDR3: TGTGCCAGCAGCTTTACAGGGAGCCATGAGCAGTTCTTC. Its protein product is CASSFTGSHEQFF.

This clonotype was counted many times. The gene calls are TRBV20-1 and TRBJ1-1; tentative D call: TRBD1 (5 bases). Germline V lookup: CDR1 DFQATT, CDR2 SNEGSKA (reference sequence). The CDR3 is made up of 13 amino acids. Trimming removed 5 bases from V and 0 bases from J, with 10 bases in between. CDR3 amino acids: CSADAGMNTEAFF. The CDR3 region has the DNA TGCAGTGCTGACGCAGGGATGAACACTGAAGCTTTCTTT.

This clonotype was detected ten times or more. CDR3 sequence reads: CSARGDLAGGYEQYF. CDR3 bases: TGCAGTGCTAGAGGGGACCTAGCGGGCGGCTACGAGCAGTACTTC. The chain uses TRBV20-1 and TRBJ2-7; TRBD2 aligns across 8 bases. Germline V gene sequence: CDR1 DFQATT, CDR2 SNEGSKA (reference sequence). CDR3 size: 15 residues. V shed 1 base and J 3 bases; nucleotides not matched to a gene: 8.

The chain carries TRBV5-1 and TRBJ2-1; tentatively, D is TRBD1 or TRBD2 (6 bases each). Germline V gene sequence: CDR1 SGHRS, CDR2 YFSETQ. The CDR3 is made up of 15 amino acids. Trimming took 5 bases from V and 5 from J, leaving 17 bases between them. In DNA form, the CDR3 reads TGCGCCAGCAGATTTACTAGTGGGGGGCACAATGAGCAGTTCTTC. Translated: CASRFTSGGHNEQFF. The full variable domain, its missing parts supplied by reference TRBV5-1 and TRBJ2-1, is KAGVTQTPRYLIKTRGQQVTLSCSPISGHRSVSWYQQTPGQGLQFLFEYFSETQRNKGNFPGRFSGRQFSNSRSEMNVSTLELGDSALYLCASRFTSGGHNEQFFGPGTRLTVL.